This is a list of T cell receptor beta chains from one sample in a study of blood T cell repertoires in COVID-19. Some clones are missing from TCRdb's copy, which holds only in-frame ones; the method was immunoSEQ multiplex PCR. The sample lists 70,000 to 95,000 clones, roughly 87% occurring once. The sequencing input was peripheral blood. These receptors originate from a woman over 75 with active COVID-19. The CDR3 runs from the conserved cysteine through the conserved F or W. The order of the fields is clone size, D gene, J gene, V gene, CDR3 protein, CDR3 DNA. A D gene is named only where the DNA matches it firmly. The size field is filled for only some rows; it gives once, few, many or a size class.

abundance: -
d_gene: -
j_gene: TRBJ2-5
v_gene: TRBV6-2/TRBV6-3
CDR3aa: CASSIRQHQETQYF
CDR3nt: TGTGCCAGCAGTATCAGACAGCACCAGGAGACCCAGTACTTC

abundance: -
d_gene: -
j_gene: TRBJ1-2
v_gene: TRBV12-3/TRBV12-4
CDR3aa: CASSFREYDGYTF
CDR3nt: TGTGCCAGCAGTTTTCGGGAGTATGATGGCTACACCTTC

abundance: -
d_gene: -
j_gene: TRBJ2-1
v_gene: TRBV20-1
CDR3aa: CSANRGEQFF
CDR3nt: TGCAGTGCTAACCGGGGGGAGCAGTTCTTC

abundance: -
d_gene: -
j_gene: TRBJ1-1
v_gene: TRBV20-1
CDR3aa: CSASPRVGTEAFF
CDR3nt: TGCAGTGCTAGTCCCAGGGTTGGGACTGAAGCTTTCTTT

abundance: -
d_gene: TRBD2
j_gene: TRBJ2-1
v_gene: TRBV27
CDR3aa: CASRLTLTREGFNEQFF
CDR3nt: TGTGCCAGCCGACTTACCCTTACGCGGGAGGGTTTCAATGAGCAGTTCTTC

abundance: once
d_gene: TRBD2
j_gene: TRBJ2-7
v_gene: TRBV9
CDR3aa: CASSAGGGGLAGLGEQYF
CDR3nt: TGTGCCAGCAGCGCCGGAGGTGGGGGACTAGCGGGATTGGGCGAGCAGTACTTC

abundance: -
d_gene: TRBD1
j_gene: TRBJ2-3
v_gene: TRBV24-1
CDR3aa: CATSDLFGTGDSTDTQYF
CDR3nt: TGTGCCACCAGTGATTTGTTCGGGACAGGGGACAGCACAGATACGCAGTATTTT

abundance: -
d_gene: -
j_gene: TRBJ2-2
v_gene: TRBV7-7
CDR3aa: CASSPRTVNTGELFF
CDR3nt: TGTGCCAGCAGCCCCAGGACAGTAAACACCGGGGAGCTGTTTTTT

abundance: -
d_gene: -
j_gene: TRBJ2-5
v_gene: TRBV29-1
CDR3aa: CSGRAIQETQYF
CDR3nt: TGCAGCGGGAGAGCCATCCAAGAGACCCAGTACTTC

abundance: -
d_gene: TRBD2
j_gene: TRBJ2-3
v_gene: TRBV4-3
CDR3aa: CASSQLAGGSDTQYF
CDR3nt: TGCGCCAGCAGCCAACTAGCGGGAGGTTCAGATACGCAGTATTTT

abundance: -
d_gene: -
j_gene: TRBJ1-1
v_gene: TRBV18
CDR3aa: CASSPHLDVTEAFF
CDR3nt: TGTGCCAGCTCACCCCACCTAGACGTTACTGAAGCTTTCTTT

abundance: -
d_gene: -
j_gene: TRBJ1-1
v_gene: TRBV5-4
CDR3aa: CASSLPGSRTTEAFF
CDR3nt: TGTGCCAGCAGCTTACCCGGGTCCAGGACTACTGAAGCTTTCTTT

abundance: -
d_gene: -
j_gene: TRBJ2-5
v_gene: TRBV19
CDR3aa: CASSIERLGGGETQYF
CDR3nt: TGTGCCAGTAGTATAGAGAGACTAGGAGGAGGAGAGACCCAGTACTTC

abundance: -
d_gene: TRBD2
j_gene: TRBJ2-5
v_gene: TRBV2
CDR3aa: CASSEVGGRAVETQYF
CDR3nt: TGTGCCAGCAGTGAGGTGGGCGGGAGGGCCGTAGAGACCCAGTACTTC

abundance: -
d_gene: TRBD1
j_gene: TRBJ2-3
v_gene: TRBV5-1
CDR3aa: CASSSGQGTTDTQYF
CDR3nt: TGCGCCAGCAGCTCCGGACAGGGAACCACAGATACGCAGTATTTT

abundance: -
d_gene: -
j_gene: TRBJ2-1
v_gene: TRBV7-9
CDR3aa: CASSLKGLAHAAFF
CDR3nt: TGTGCCAGCAGCTTAAAGGGACTGGCACACGCTGCGTTCTTC

abundance: -
d_gene: TRBD1
j_gene: TRBJ1-5
v_gene: TRBV7-2
CDR3aa: CASSHRDRGWNQPQHF
CDR3nt: TGTGCCAGCAGCCACCGGGACAGGGGTTGGAATCAGCCCCAGCATTTT

abundance: once
d_gene: -
j_gene: TRBJ2-1
v_gene: TRBV2
CDR3aa: CASLPYAENEQFF
CDR3nt: TGTGCCAGCCTCCCATATGCGGAAAATGAGCAGTTCTTC

abundance: -
d_gene: TRBD2
j_gene: TRBJ2-3
v_gene: TRBV12-3/TRBV12-4
CDR3aa: CASSPSGRDTQYF
CDR3nt: TGTGCCAGCAGCCCAAGCGGGAGAGATACGCAGTATTTT

abundance: -
d_gene: TRBD1
j_gene: TRBJ1-5
v_gene: TRBV6-5
CDR3aa: CASRGQGDQPQHF
CDR3nt: TGTGCCAGCAGGGGACAGGGGGATCAGCCCCAGCATTTT

abundance: -
d_gene: -
j_gene: TRBJ2-1
v_gene: TRBV6-2/TRBV6-3
CDR3aa: CASSKDYEQFF
CDR3nt: TGTGCCAGCAGTAAAGACTATGAGCAGTTCTTC

abundance: -
d_gene: TRBD1
j_gene: TRBJ1-5
v_gene: TRBV28
CDR3aa: CASSLSDRGRQPQHF
CDR3nt: TGTGCCAGCAGTTTATCTGACAGGGGGAGGCAGCCCCAGCATTTT

abundance: -
d_gene: TRBD2
j_gene: TRBJ2-1
v_gene: TRBV2
CDR3aa: CASSEGGSSYNEQFF
CDR3nt: TGTGCCAGCAGTGAAGGCGGGAGCTCCTACAATGAGCAGTTCTTC

abundance: -
d_gene: -
j_gene: TRBJ2-1
v_gene: TRBV3-1/TRBV3-2
CDR3aa: CASSQDRDEQFF
CDR3nt: TGTGCCAGCAGCCAAGATCGGGATGAGCAGTTCTTC

abundance: -
d_gene: TRBD2
j_gene: TRBJ2-3
v_gene: TRBV7-2
CDR3aa: CASSLGRFGTSGSAQYF
CDR3nt: TGTGCCAGCAGCTTAGGGCGTTTCGGGACTAGCGGGAGTGCGCAGTATTTT

abundance: -
d_gene: TRBD2
j_gene: TRBJ2-5
v_gene: TRBV27
CDR3aa: CASSSLAGVGETQYF
CDR3nt: TGTGCCAGCAGTTCGCTAGCGGGAGTAGGAGAGACCCAGTACTTC

abundance: -
d_gene: -
j_gene: TRBJ1-2
v_gene: TRBV12-3/TRBV12-4
CDR3aa: CASSQISGYTF
CDR3nt: TGTGCCAGCAGTCAGATTTCCGGCTACACCTTC